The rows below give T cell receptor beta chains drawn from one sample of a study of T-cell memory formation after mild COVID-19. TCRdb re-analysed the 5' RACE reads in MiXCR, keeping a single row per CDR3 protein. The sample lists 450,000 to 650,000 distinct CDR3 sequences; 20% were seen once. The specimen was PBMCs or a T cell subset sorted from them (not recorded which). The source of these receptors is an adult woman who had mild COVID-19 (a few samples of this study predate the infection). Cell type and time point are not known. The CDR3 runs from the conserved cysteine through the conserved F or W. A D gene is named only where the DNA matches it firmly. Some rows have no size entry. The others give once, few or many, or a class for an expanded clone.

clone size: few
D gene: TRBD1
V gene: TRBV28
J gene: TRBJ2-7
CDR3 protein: CASSFADRGHEQYF
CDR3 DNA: TGTGCCAGCAGTTTCGCCGACAGGGGGCACGAGCAGTACTTC

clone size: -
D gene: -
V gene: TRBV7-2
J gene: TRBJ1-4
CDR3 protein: CASRVSVDEKLFF
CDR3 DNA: TGTGCCAGCAGGGTGTCGGTTGATGAAAAACTGTTTTTT

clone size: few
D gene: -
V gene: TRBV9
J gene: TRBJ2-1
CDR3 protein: CASSVADPPYNEQFF
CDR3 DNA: TGTGCCAGCAGCGTAGCGGATCCGCCCTACAATGAGCAGTTCTTC

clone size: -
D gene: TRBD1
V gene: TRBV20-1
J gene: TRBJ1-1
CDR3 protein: CSARTGSGTEAFF
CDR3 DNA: TGCAGTGCAAGGACAGGGAGCGGCACTGAAGCTTTCTTT

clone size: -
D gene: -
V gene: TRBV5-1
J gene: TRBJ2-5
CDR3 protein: CASSELGGQHETQYF
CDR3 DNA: TGCGCCAGCAGCGAATTAGGGGGGCAACACGAGACCCAGTACTTC

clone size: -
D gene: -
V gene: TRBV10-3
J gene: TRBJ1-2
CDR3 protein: CAISEGVYAYTF
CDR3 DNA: TGTGCCATCAGTGAGGGAGTCTATGCCTACACCTTC

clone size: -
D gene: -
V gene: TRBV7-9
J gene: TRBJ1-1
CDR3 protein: CASSPRTDATEVFF
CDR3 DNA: TGTGCCAGCAGCCCTCGGACGGATGCCACCGAAGTTTTCTTT

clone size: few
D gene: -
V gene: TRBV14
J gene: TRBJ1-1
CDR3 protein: CASSLGGAWNTEAFF
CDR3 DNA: TGTGCCAGCAGTTTGGGGGGGGCCTGGAACACTGAAGCTTTCTTT

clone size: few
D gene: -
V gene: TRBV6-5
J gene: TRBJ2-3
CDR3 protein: CASSYKGLGTDTQYF
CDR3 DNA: TGTGCCAGCAGTTACAAGGGGTTGGGCACAGATACGCAGTATTTT

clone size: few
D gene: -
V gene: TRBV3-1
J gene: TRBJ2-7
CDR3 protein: CASSPYGLYSSYEQYF
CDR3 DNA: TGTGCCAGCAGCCCATACGGACTATACAGCTCCTACGAGCAGTACTTC

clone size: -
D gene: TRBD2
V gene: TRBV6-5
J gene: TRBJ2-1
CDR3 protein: CASSPQFSRRSGRRNEQFF
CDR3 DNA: TGTGCCAGCAGTCCACAGTTCTCCCGACGTAGCGGGAGAAGGAATGAGCAGTTCTTC

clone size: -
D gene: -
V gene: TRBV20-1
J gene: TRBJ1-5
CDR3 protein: CSARTTTRNQPQHF
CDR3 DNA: TGCAGTGCCCGCACGACCACCCGCAATCAGCCCCAGCATTTT

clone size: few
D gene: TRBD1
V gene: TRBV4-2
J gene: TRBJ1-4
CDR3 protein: CASSEVAAGTGSEKLFF
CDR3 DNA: TGTGCCAGCAGCGAAGTTGCCGCCGGGACAGGGAGTGAAAAACTGTTTTTT

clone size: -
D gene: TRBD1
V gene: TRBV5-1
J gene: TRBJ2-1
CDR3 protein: CASSLALGTASGSDNEQFF
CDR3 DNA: TGCGCCAGCAGCTTGGCCCTCGGGACAGCCTCTGGAAGTGACAATGAGCAGTTCTTC

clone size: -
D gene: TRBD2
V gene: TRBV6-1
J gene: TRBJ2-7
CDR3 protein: CASSEVAGGFSYEQYF
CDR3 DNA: TGTGCCAGCAGTGAGGTAGCGGGGGGTTTCTCCTACGAGCAGTACTTC

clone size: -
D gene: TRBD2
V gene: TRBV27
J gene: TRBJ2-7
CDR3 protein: CATTGLAGGPESEQYF
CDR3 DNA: TGTGCCACAACGGGGCTAGCGGGAGGGCCTGAATCCGAGCAGTACTTC

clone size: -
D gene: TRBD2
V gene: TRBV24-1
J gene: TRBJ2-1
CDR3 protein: CATSDFSLAGGRQFF
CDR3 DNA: TGTGCCACCAGTGATTTTAGCCTAGCGGGGGGCCGGCAGTTCTTC

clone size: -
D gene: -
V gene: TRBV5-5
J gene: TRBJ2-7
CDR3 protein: CASSAGHREQYF
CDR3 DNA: TGTGCCAGCAGCGCCGGACACCGCGAGCAGTACTTC

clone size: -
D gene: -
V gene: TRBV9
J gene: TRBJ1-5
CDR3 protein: CASSVGGRSNQPQHF
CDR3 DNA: TGTGCCAGCAGCGTAGGGGGGAGAAGCAATCAGCCCCAGCATTTT

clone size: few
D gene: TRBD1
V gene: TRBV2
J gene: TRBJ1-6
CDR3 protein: CASRNSGTGNSPLHF
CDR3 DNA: TGTGCCAGCAGGAATTCCGGGACAGGAAATTCACCCCTCCACTTT

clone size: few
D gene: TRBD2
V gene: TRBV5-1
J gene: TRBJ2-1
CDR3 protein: CASSLPLPGGSYNEQFF
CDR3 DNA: TGCGCCAGCAGCTTGCCCCTACCGGGAGGCTCCTACAATGAGCAGTTCTTC

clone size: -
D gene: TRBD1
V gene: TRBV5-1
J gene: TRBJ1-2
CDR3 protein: CASTVEGASLAF
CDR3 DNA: TGCGCCAGCACGGTGGAGGGGGCGAGTTTGGCCTTC

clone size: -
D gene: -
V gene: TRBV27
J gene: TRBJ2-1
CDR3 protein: CASSSSSSYNEQFF
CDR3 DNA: TGTGCCAGCAGTTCGAGTTCCTCCTACAATGAGCAGTTCTTC

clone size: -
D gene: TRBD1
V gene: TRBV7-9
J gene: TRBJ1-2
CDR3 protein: CASSSKTGVSWYGYTF
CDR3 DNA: TGTGCCAGCAGCTCGAAGACAGGGGTCAGCTGGTATGGCTACACCTTC

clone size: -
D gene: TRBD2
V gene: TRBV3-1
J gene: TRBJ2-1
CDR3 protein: CASSQDRGGPWNEQFF
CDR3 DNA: TGTGCCAGCAGCCAAGATCGCGGGGGGCCTTGGAATGAGCAGTTCTTC

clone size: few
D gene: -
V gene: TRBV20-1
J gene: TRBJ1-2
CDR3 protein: CSARAAQGYGYTF
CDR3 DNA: TGCAGTGCTCGCGCCGCCCAGGGCTATGGCTACACCTTC

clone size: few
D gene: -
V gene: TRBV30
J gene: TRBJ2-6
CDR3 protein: CAWRGGSGANVLTF
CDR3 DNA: TGTGCCTGGAGAGGAGGGTCTGGGGCCAACGTCCTGACTTTC

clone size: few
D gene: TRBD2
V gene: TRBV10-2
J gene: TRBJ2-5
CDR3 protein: CASSGIGGGSWGETQYF
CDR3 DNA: TGCGCCAGCAGTGGGATCGGGGGGGGGAGTTGGGGAGAGACCCAGTACTTC

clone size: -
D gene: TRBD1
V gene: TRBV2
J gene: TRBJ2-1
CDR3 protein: CASKDRGGRNEQFF
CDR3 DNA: TGTGCCAGCAAGGACAGGGGTGGTAGAAATGAGCAGTTCTTC

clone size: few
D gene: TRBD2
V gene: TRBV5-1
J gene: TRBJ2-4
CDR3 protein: CASSPTSGGFENIQYF
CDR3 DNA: TGCGCCAGCAGCCCGACTAGCGGGGGGTTCGAAAACATTCAGTACTTC

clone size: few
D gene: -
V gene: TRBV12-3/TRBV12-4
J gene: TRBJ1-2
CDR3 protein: CASSLQAAYGYTF
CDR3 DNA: TGTGCCAGCAGTTTACAGGCTGCCTATGGCTACACCTTC

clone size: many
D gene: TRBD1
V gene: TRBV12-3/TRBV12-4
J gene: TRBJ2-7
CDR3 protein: CASSRGQSYEQYF
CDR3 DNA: TGTGCCAGCAGCCGGGGACAGTCCTACGAGCAGTACTTC

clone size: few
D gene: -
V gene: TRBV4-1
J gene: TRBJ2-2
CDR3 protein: CASSQPKNTGELFF
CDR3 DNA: TGCGCCAGCAGCCAACCGAAGAACACCGGGGAGCTGTTTTTT

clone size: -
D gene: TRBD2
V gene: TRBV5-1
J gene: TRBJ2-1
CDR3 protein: CASSTDRSGLARSNEQFF
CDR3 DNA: TGCGCCAGCAGCACCGACCGTTCTGGACTAGCGCGATCCAATGAGCAGTTCTTC

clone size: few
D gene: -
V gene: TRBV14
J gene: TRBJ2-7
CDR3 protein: CASSQDWVYEQYF
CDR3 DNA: TGTGCCAGCAGCCAAGATTGGGTCTACGAGCAGTACTTC

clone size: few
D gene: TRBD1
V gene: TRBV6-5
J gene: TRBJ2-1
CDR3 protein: CASSYSAGGREQFF
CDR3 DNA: TGTGCCAGCAGTTACTCGGCAGGGGGCCGCGAGCAGTTCTTC

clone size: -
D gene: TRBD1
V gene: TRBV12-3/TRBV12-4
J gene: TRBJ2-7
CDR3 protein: CASSWLGQGTHEQYF
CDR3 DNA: TGTGCCAGCAGTTGGCTGGGACAGGGGACCCACGAGCAGTACTTC

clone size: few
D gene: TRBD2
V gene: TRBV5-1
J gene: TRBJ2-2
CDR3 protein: CASGHSGQNTGELFF
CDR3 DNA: TGCGCCAGCGGGCATAGCGGGCAGAACACCGGGGAGCTGTTTTTT

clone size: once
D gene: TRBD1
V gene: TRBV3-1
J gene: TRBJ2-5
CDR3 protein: CASSHETGVVETQYF
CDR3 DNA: TGTGCCAGCAGCCACGAGACAGGGGTGGTAGAGACCCAGTACTTC

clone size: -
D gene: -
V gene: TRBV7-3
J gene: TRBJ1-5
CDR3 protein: CASSLLGGGNQPQHF
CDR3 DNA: TGTGCCAGCAGCTTACTGGGGGGCGGCAATCAGCCCCAGCATTTT

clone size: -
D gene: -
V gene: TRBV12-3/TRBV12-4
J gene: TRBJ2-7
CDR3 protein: CASGDRTSSYEQYF
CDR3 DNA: TGTGCCAGTGGGGACAGGACTAGCTCCTACGAGCAGTACTTC

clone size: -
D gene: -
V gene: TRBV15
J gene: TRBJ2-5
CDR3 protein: CATSRDPSGGGETQYF
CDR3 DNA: TGTGCCACCAGCAGAGATCCTTCAGGGGGAGGAGAGACCCAGTACTTC

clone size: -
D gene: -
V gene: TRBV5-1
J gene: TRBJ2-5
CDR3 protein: CASSANDNQETQYF
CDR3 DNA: TGCGCCAGCAGCGCTAACGACAACCAAGAGACCCAGTACTTC

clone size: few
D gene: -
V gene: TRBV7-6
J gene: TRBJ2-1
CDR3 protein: CASSLFEGGSMEQFF
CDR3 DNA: TGTGCCAGCAGCTTATTCGAGGGGGGGTCGATGGAGCAGTTCTTC

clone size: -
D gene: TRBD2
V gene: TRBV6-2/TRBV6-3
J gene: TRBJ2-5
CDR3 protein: CASVSGTLPETQYF
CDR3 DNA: TGTGCCAGCGTTAGCGGGACCCTGCCGGAGACCCAGTACTTC

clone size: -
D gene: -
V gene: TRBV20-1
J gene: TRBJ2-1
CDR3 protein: CSAKFWANNEQFF
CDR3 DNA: TGCAGTGCTAAATTTTGGGCCAACAATGAGCAGTTCTTC

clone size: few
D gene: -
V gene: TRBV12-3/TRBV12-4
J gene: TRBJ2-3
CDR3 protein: CASSLGSLTDTQYF
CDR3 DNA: TGTGCCAGCAGCCTTGGGTCGCTCACAGATACGCAGTATTTT

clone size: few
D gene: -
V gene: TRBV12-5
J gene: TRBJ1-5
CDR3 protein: CASGLAPLGRLGNQPQHF
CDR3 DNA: TGTGCTAGTGGTTTGGCTCCTCTGGGAAGACTCGGCAATCAGCCCCAGCATTTT

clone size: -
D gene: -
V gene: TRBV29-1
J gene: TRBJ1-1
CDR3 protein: CSVDISVTEAFF
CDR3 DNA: TGCAGCGTTGATATTTCTGTGACTGAAGCTTTCTTT

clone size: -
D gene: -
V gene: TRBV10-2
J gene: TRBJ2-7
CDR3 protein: CASRQPISYEKYF
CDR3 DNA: TGCGCCAGCAGGCAGCCGATCTCCTACGAGAAGTACTTC

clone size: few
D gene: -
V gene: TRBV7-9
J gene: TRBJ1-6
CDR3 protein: CASSLKVDSDRSPLHF
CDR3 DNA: TGTGCCAGCAGCTTAAAGGTGGACAGTGATCGTTCACCCCTCCACTTT

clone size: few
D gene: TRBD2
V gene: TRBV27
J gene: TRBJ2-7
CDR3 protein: CASSKREGLNEQYF
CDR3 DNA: TGTGCCAGCTCGAAGCGGGAGGGCCTCAACGAGCAGTACTTC

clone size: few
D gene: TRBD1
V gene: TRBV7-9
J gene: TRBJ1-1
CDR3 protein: CASNRGTSNTEAFF
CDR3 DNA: TGTGCCAGCAACAGGGGGACCTCGAACACTGAAGCTTTCTTT